The clone carrying this T cell receptor beta chain was seen ten or more times. Its antigen remains unidentified. The CDR3 covers 14 residues. Per germline, CDR1 SGHVS and CDR2 FQNEAQ. With 1 base removed from V and 6 bases from J, the gap between germline ends came to 13 bases. The data derive from a study of T-cell memory formation after mild COVID-19. Looking at the study overall: Largely donor-specific sequence clusters came from a couple of donors.

Libraries for TCRalpha and TCRbeta carried sample barcodes and unique molecular identifiers via 5'RACE. TCRdb fed the 5' RACE reads into MiXCR, producing one record per CDR3 protein. The sample holds hundreds of thousands of distinct CDR3 sequences, 17% seen once. Study-level findings and limits: Contracting clones localized mainly to CM and EM when CD4+ and mainly to EMRA when CD8+. Memory cells collected pre-infection included some clones that later responded, suggesting cross-reactive memory joined.

This TCR came from an adult woman who had mild COVID-19 (a few samples of this study predate the infection). Cell type and time point are not known. Sequenced: PBMCs or a T cell subset sorted from them (not recorded which). V gene TRBV7-8 combines with J gene TRBJ2-7; a possible D gene is TRBD1 (5 bases). CDR3 nucleotide sequence: TGTGCCAGCAGCTTAGGGCTAGACACAGGCGAGCAGTACTTC. Protein sequence: CASSLGLDTGEQYF.